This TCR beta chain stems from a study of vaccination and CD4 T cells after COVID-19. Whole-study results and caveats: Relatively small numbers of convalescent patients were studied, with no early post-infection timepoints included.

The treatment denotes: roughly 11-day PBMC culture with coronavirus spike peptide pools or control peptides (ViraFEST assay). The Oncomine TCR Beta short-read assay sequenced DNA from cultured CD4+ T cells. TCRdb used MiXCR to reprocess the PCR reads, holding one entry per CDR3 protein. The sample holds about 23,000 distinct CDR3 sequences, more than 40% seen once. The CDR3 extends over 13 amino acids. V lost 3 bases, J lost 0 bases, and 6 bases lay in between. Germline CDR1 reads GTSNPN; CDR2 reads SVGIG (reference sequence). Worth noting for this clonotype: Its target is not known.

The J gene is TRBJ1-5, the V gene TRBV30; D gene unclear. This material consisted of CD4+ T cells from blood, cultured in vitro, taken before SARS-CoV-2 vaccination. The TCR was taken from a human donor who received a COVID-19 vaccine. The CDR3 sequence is CAWRGNSNQPQHF. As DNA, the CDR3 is TGTGCCTGGAGAGGAAATAGCAATCAGCCCCAGCATTTT.